This T cell receptor (beta chain) originates from a study of long-term antiretroviral therapy in people with HIV. Sequencing relied on immunoSEQ assay v3.0, run at survey level. TCRdb's copy holds only in-frame clones and misses some; the assay was immunoSEQ multiplex PCR. The repertoire has approximately 16,000 clones, 78% of them found once; the top ten carry roughly 14%. V was clipped by 5 bases and J by 4 bases; unmatched bases: 16. The CDR3 length is 17 residues. Germline assignment: CDR1 SEHNR and CDR2 FQNEAQ (reference sequence). The chain links TRBV7-9 to TRBJ2-5, with 7 bases that match TRBD2. This TCR derives from a woman aged 40 to 55 with HIV. Sample: unsorted PBMCs, taken around 3.2 years after starting antiretroviral therapy. The CDR3 is CASSVNSVGLGLETQYF. DNA for the CDR3: TGTGCCAGCAGCGTAAACTCCGTCGGACTAGGGTTAGAGACCCAGTACTTC.